The 23 T cell receptor beta chains given below trace back to one sample, sequenced in a study of blood T cell repertoires in COVID-19. Assay used: immunoSEQ multiplex PCR; TCRdb lists only in-frame clones, some missing. Seen here are about 190,000 clones, 75% to 90% observed once, and the top ten hold about 1.1%. The sequencing sample was made of peripheral blood. These receptor sequences come from a man aged 30 to 39 with acute or convalescent COVID-19.

The chain links TRBV28 to TRBJ2-7; TRBD2 is a possible D gene (6 bases). The CDR3 contains 12 residues. CDR1 MDHEN and CDR2 SYDVKM come from the germline V gene. V shed 0 bases and J shed 11 bases, with 11 bases lying between them. The CDR3 region has the DNA TGTGCCAGCAGTTTATGGGAGGGGCATGAGTACTTC. Its protein is CASSLWEGHEYF.

The table lists this clone with many counts. V and J are TRBV6-5 and TRBJ1-2; D unresolved. The V gene lost 7 bases and the J gene lost 4 bases, with 13 bases spanning the gap. CDR3 length: 13 amino acids. Germline V gene lookup returns CDR1 MNHEY and CDR2 SVGAGI. The CDR3 region is CASTLGRSYGYTF. The DNA for the CDR3 is TGTGCCAGCACTCTCGGCCGGAGCTATGGCTACACCTTC.

V is TRBV27 and J is TRBJ1-2; D gene unclear. The germline CDR1 and CDR2 sequences are MNHEY and SMNVEV (reference sequence). This CDR3 spans 15 amino acids. V lost 3 bases to trimming and J lost 6 bases, with 17 bases between them. The CDR3 loop is CASSLDGVLGNGYTF. The CDR3 DNA follows: TGTGCCAGCAGTTTGGACGGGGTCCTAGGGAATGGCTACACCTTC.

The chain couples TRBV24-1 to TRBJ2-1, with 10 bases matching TRBD2. The CDR3 has 14 residues. In germline, CDR1 is KGHDR, CDR2 SFDVKD. With V trimmed by 9 bases and J by 9 bases, 10 bases remained unmatched. The CDR3 reads CATAPSGRGGEQFF. The CDR3 DNA reads as TGTGCCACCGCTCCTAGCGGGAGAGGGGGTGAGCAGTTCTTC.

The DNA of the CDR3 is TGTGCCAGCAGCTTAAACAGGGGTGCGAGCTCCTACAATGAGCAGTTCTTC. Protein sequence: CASSLNRGASSYNEQFF. V and J are TRBV5-6 and TRBJ2-1, with 7 bases matching TRBD1. The CDR3 consists of 17 residues. Germline V lookup: CDR1 SGHDT, CDR2 YYEEEE. The V and J ends lost 2 bases and 0 bases, in that order; junction bases with no gene match: 8.

In nucleotides, the CDR3 is TGTGCCAGCAGCCCAATCACGGGAGTTTCGCTCACTGAAGCTTTCTTT. Translation gives CASSPITGVSLTEAFF. The J gene is TRBJ1-1, the V gene TRBV9, with D unclear. CDR1 SGDLS and CDR2 YYNGEE come from the germline V gene. The CDR3 length is 16 residues. The ends were cut back, 4 bases at V and 4 bases at J, with 20 bases in the middle. Full variable domain (outside the CDR3, taken from reference TRBV9 and TRBJ1-1): DSGVTQTPKHLITATGQRVTLRCSPRSGDLSVYWYQQSLDQGLQFLIQYYNGEERAKGNILERFSAQQFPDLHSELNLSSLELGDSALYFCASSPITGVSLTEAFFGQGTRLTVV.

As concerns this clone: One end of the junction varies from germline; a read error may be responsible. This chain joins TRBV28 and TRBJ1-2; the match to TRBD1 covers 7 bases. Germline V CDR1 and CDR2: MDHEN, SYDVKM. The CDR3 spans 12 residues. CDR3 amino acids: CASSPARDSVFF. The CDR3 DNA is TGTGCCAGCAGTCCAGCCCGGGACAGCGTATTCTTC.

This chain uses TRBV7-3 with TRBJ2-1; 9 nucleotides line up with TRBD2. The CDR3 runs to 15 residues. The V and J ends lost 3 bases and 8 bases, in that order; junction bases with no gene match: 8. CDR1 and CDR2 from the germline V gene are SGHTA and FQGTGA. CDR3 sequence (DNA): TGTGCCAGCAGCTTGCTAGCGGGGTTTAGGGATGAGCAGTTCTTC. This translates into CASSLLAGFRDEQFF.

V usage is TRBV28 and J usage is TRBJ1-2; 8 bases line up with TRBD1. The germline V gene encodes CDR1 MDHEN and CDR2 SYDVKM. The CDR3 runs 14 residues. J gave up 8 bases and V 2 bases, and 7 bases lay outside the gene matches. This CDR3 is CASSLSQGAWGYTF. The CDR3 DNA reads TGTGCCAGCAGTTTAAGTCAGGGGGCTTGGGGCTACACCTTC.

The gene calls are TRBV19 and TRBJ1-2; D is perhaps TRBD1 (6 bases). The germline V and J ends were trimmed by 5 bases and 3 bases, with 7 bases remaining between them. From germline, CDR1 is LNHDA and CDR2 SQIVND (reference sequence). This CDR3 has 12 residues. Here the CDR3 DNA reads TGTGCCAGTAGTCCAGGGGACTATGGCTACACCTTC. Translated: CASSPGDYGYTF.

J is TRBJ1-6 and V is TRBV3-1 (or the pseudogene TRBV3-2); 7 bases line up with TRBD1. The CDR3 runs to 14 residues. Per germline, CDR1 LGHDT and CDR2 YNNKEL (reference sequence). J gave up 7 bases and V 5 bases, and 5 bases lay outside the gene matches. As DNA, the CDR3 is TGTGCCAGCAGCTCGACAGGGTTCAATTCACCCCTCCACTTT. Protein product: CASSSTGFNSPLHF.

This clone was counted a single time. The chain has TRBV6-1 and TRBJ1-1, with D unresolved. The CDR3 is 13 residues long. The germline V and J ends were trimmed by 3 bases and 2 bases, with 7 bases remaining between them. Germline V gene lookup returns CDR1 MNHNS and CDR2 SASEGT. The CDR3 nucleotides read TGTGCCAGCAGTGATCACAGAAACACTGAAGCTTTCTTT. It encodes CASSDHRNTEAFF.

The rearrangement joins TRBV6-5 to TRBJ1-2, with D possibly being TRBD1 (6 bases). Germline V gene data show CDR1 as MNHEY and CDR2 as SVGAGI. The CDR3 contains 16 residues. Trimming took 0 bases from V and 4 from J, leaving 15 bases between them. This chain's CDR3 is CASSYSGGAGFYGYTF. The CDR3 region has the DNA TGTGCCAGCAGTTACTCCGGGGGGGCAGGGTTCTATGGCTACACCTTC.

This clone was counted once. The gene calls are TRBV6-5 and TRBJ2-5; a possible D gene is TRBD1 (6 bases). In germline, CDR1 is MNHEY, CDR2 SVGAGI. CDR3 length equals 13 residues. The V end lost 6 bases, the J end lost 4 bases, and 12 bases lay between the germline ends. In DNA form, the CDR3 reads TGTGCCAGCAGAGACAGGTCCCCAGAGACCCAGTACTTC. Its translation is CASRDRSPETQYF.

The chain joins TRBV21-1 to TRBJ1-5. TRBV21-1 is a pseudogene segment. This CDR3 has 15 amino acids. The CDR3 is CASTSRRNSNQPQHF. For the CDR3, the DNA is TGTGCCAGCACCTCCCGGCGGAATAGCAATCAGCCCCAGCATTTT.

This clone has just a few counts. For the CDR3, the DNA is TGTGCCAGCAGCTATCCGGGACAGGGGAGCTCTGGGGCCAACGTCCTGACTTTC. The encoded protein is CASSYPGQGSSGANVLTF. V is TRBV5-6 and J is TRBJ2-6; 10 bases align to TRBD1. Per the germline V gene, CDR1 is SGHDT and CDR2 is YYEEEE. The CDR3 runs 18 residues. Germline trimming cut 3 bases from V and 0 bases from J; bases unmatched to any gene: 6.

This chain links TRBV24-1 with TRBJ1-1, with 8 nucleotides matching TRBD1. The length of the CDR3 is 17 residues. Trimming cost V 5 bases and J 5 bases; bases outside gene matches: 15. Germline-derived CDR1 and CDR2 are KGHDR and SFDVKD. CDR3 residues: CATSVGGQGRSGTEAFF. DNA of the CDR3: TGTGCCACCAGTGTCGGAGGACAGGGACGTTCGGGGACTGAAGCTTTCTTT.

V is TRBV7-9 and J is TRBJ2-6; tentatively, D is TRBD2 (5 bases). V lost 4 bases and J lost 2, with 15 bases in between. Germline lookup yields CDR1 SEHNR and CDR2 FQNEAQ (reference sequence). The CDR3 contains 17 residues. The CDR3 is CASSSSAAGAGANVLTF. CDR3 in DNA: TGTGCCAGCAGCTCCTCGGCGGCCGGGGCTGGGGCCAACGTCCTGACTTTC.

This chain joins TRBV6-4 and TRBJ2-7; maybe TRBD1 (6 bases). Germline values: CDR1 MRHNA, CDR2 SNTAGT. The CDR3 runs to 14 residues. The V end lost 2 bases, the J end lost 0 bases, and 8 bases lay between the germline ends. For the CDR3, the DNA is TGTGCCAGCAGTGACGCAGGGGCCTCCTACGAGCAGTACTTC. It is translated as CASSDAGASYEQYF.

The chain links TRBV5-1 to TRBJ2-6, with D tentatively TRBD1 (5 bases). CDR3 length: 16 residues. CDR1 is SGHRS and CDR2 is YFSETQ in the germline V gene. V gave up 0 bases and J gave up 0 bases, with 7 bases separating them. The CDR3 spells CASSLEGISGANVLTF. The CDR3 region has the DNA TGCGCCAGCAGCTTGGAGGGGATCTCTGGGGCCAACGTCCTGACTTTC. The full variable domain, rest sourced from reference TRBV5-1 and TRBJ2-6, is KAGVTQTPRYLIKTRGQQVTLSCSPISGHRSVSWYQQTPGQGLQFLFEYFSETQRNKGNFPGRFSGRQFSNSRSEMNVSTLELGDSALYLCASSLEGISGANVLTFGAGSRLTVL.

This clone was seen once. The V call is TRBV7-2, the J call TRBJ2-7; 8 positions agree with TRBD2. Per the germline V gene, CDR1 is SGHTA and CDR2 is FQGNSA. The CDR3 runs 15 residues. Trimming at V came to 6 bases and at J to 2 bases, leaving 9 bases not matched to a gene. The CDR3 DNA sequence: TGTGCCAGCAGGCACCCTAGCGGGTCTCCCTACGAGCAGTACTTC. It is translated as CASRHPSGSPYEQYF.

This clone has more than one count but fewer than ten. This rearrangement joins TRBV11-3 to TRBJ2-1, with 9 nucleotides matching TRBD2. Germline CDR1 and CDR2: SGHNT and YENEEA. The CDR3 runs to 15 residues. The ends lost 1 base at V and 7 bases at J; junction bases unmatched: 5. The CDR3 DNA reads TGTGCCAGCAGCTTAGGGCTAGCGGGGACGAATGAGCAGTTCTTC. It encodes CASSLGLAGTNEQFF.

The chain recombines TRBV28 with TRBJ2-1; the match to TRBD2 covers 8 bases. This CDR3 region has 16 residues. Germline lookup yields CDR1 MDHEN and CDR2 SYDVKM. Trimming at V came to 8 bases and at J to 1 base, leaving 10 bases not matched to a gene. CDR3 residues: CASAAEGLGSYNEQFF. CDR3 nucleotides: TGTGCCAGCGCCGCGGAGGGACTAGGGTCCTACAATGAGCAGTTCTTC.